This TCR beta chain appears in the sequencing data of a study of T-cell reconstitution after alpha-beta-depleted transplantation in children. In its sample, this clonotype was seen many times. With 4 bases removed from V and 2 bases from J, the gap between germline ends came to 16 bases. Germline values: CDR1 SGHVS, CDR2 FQNEAQ. CDR3 length: 16 residues. Unique molecular identifiers were built into the TCRbeta library. One entry per CDR3 protein results from TCRdb running MiXCR on the PCR reads. This table has around 600,000 distinct CDR3 sequences, over 9.5% appearing once. This receptor was obtained from a human donor who donated a stem cell graft to a child with acute myeloid leukemia. Sample: PBMCs from the stem cell graft donor, taken from the stem cell graft. The V call is TRBV7-8, the J call TRBJ2-3; possibly TRBD2 for D (6 bases). The CDR3 loop is CASSSPPGLNTDTQYF. CDR3 DNA: TGTGCCAGCAGCTCCCCCCCGGGACTGAACACAGATACGCAGTATTTT.